The TCR beta chain under discussion was sequenced for a study of blood T cell repertoires in COVID-19. About the research overall: Whether acute or convalescent, the COVID-19 samples came from the United States, Italy and Spain. The cDNA or gDNA used as material had been derived from T cells, B-cell-depleted T cells, or PBMCs.

Trimming removed 3 bases from V and 7 bases from J; junction bases left unmatched: 5. This CDR3 comprises 15 residues. The germline gives CDR1 SGHVS, CDR2 FQNEAQ. Original analysis: Amplified reference gene primers provided the basis for estimating nucleated cell counts. Libraries were prepared by immunoSEQ multiplex PCR; TCRdb keeps only in-frame clonotypes and omits some of them. That table supplies the V and J calls and clone size; D and trimming were determined from the DNA. Of 250,000 to 300,000 clones in the sample, around 81% were seen once. Sequencing used peripheral blood. The chain combines TRBV7-8 with TRBJ1-6; TRBD1 agrees at 8 bases. The sequence came from a woman aged 55-70 years with active or convalescent COVID-19. CDR3 protein: CASSFSRGLNSPLHF. CDR3 bases: TGTGCCAGCAGCTTTAGCAGGGGGCTCAATTCACCCCTCCACTTT.